This record looks at one TCR beta chain sequence and its context. This clone's antigen is unknown. The sample holds no much larger clone one base away, and base qualities are not on file. This entry belongs to a study of blood T cell repertoires in COVID-19 (dated by TCRdb to 2020 to 2021). About the full investigation: Samples from collaborators originated in the United States, Italy and Spain and spanned both the acute and convalescent phases of COVID-19. The prospective study material was composed of cDNA or gDNA derived from T cells, B-cell-depleted T cells, or PBMCs. Subjects who had been exposed to COVID-19, were actively infected with it, or had recovered from it provided the deeply sampled blood TCRbeta repertoires that made up the dataset. The repertoires were released in a freely available public database intended as a resource for research on the immune response to SARS-CoV-2. The samples were drawn from the first 160 participants of the ongoing ImmuneRACE study and from roughly 1,300 subjects provided by 6 global collaborators. A de-identified subject ID, COVID-19 status, age in years and sex were almost always included in the sample metadata. Where available, HLA class I and class II types were obtained from metadata supplied by the sample provider rather than from assay-based typing.

Another Seattle source contributed samples from volunteer blood donors who had recovered from COVID-19. Whole blood was collected in K2EDTA tubes by collaborating institutions according to the institutions' own protocols. For TCRbeta analysis, collaborators shipped samples as frozen whole blood, isolated PBMCs, or DNA extracted from either of those sample types. Overall results and qualifications from the work: The amount of clinical and demographic metadata varied by source and participant and was provided uncurated.

Trimming accounts for 3 bases at V and 8 bases at J, while the number of junction bases matched to no gene is 2. CDR1 SGHNT and CDR2 YYREEE are derived from the germline V gene (reference sequence). The cysteine opens and the phenylalanine closes a CDR3 of 13 amino acids. Just the 39-base CDR3 DNA is kept, in frame starting at base 1. The immunoSEQ Assay, a bias-controlled multiplex PCR, was used to amplify TCRbeta CDR3 regions from genomic DNA. The published analysis was carried out like this. Within the assay, amplification of reference gene primers was used to estimate how many nucleated cells each sample contained. To quantify the absolute abundance of each unique TCRbeta CDR3 rearrangement, sequence reads were collapsed and filtered. For each sample, productive Simpson clonality was calculated as the square root of Simpson's diversity index across productive rearrangements. Not all clones reach the TCRdb copy of this immuneACCESS table, which keeps in-frame sequences only. Checked studies attribute under half of the gap to unresolved V genes and leave the rest unexplained. Clonal size and the V and J genes are those of that table, whereas D and trimming came from the DNA. Recorded for this sample are under 300,000 clones; over 75% of them occurred a single time. More than 1.5% of the sample rests with the top ten.

The receptor was derived from a man in his thirties or forties who had recovered from COVID-19. This chain joins TRBV5-4 to TRBJ1-3; 10 middle bases align to TRBD1. Sequenced material: peripheral blood. In nucleotide form, the sequence is TGTGCCAGCAGCTCCGGACAGGGGGACACCATATATTTT. This is translated as CASSSGQGDTIYF.